The present entry profiles one T cell receptor (beta chain) with its context. Data came from immunoSEQ multiplex PCR; TCRdb stores just in-frame clones and leaves some out. The repertoire includes around 200,000 clones, more than 70% of them detected once, and 5% to 7% sits in the top ten. The data originate from a study of blood T cell repertoires in COVID-19. About the study: The origin of the acute and convalescent COVID-19 samples was the United States, Italy and Spain. In each case, the material was cDNA or gDNA derived from T cells, B-cell-depleted T cells, or PBMCs.

Which cohort a participant joined came from the clinical history participants gave. V shed 7 bases and J 2 bases; nucleotides not matched to a gene: 2. Germline V gives CDR1 ENHRY, CDR2 SYGVKD. The CDR3 consists of 14 residues. This sequence joins TRBV10-3 and TRBJ1-4; 9 positions match TRBD1. The sequenced sample was PBMCs or T cells enriched from blood (not recorded which). The TCR comes from a man between 40 and 49 years old with acute COVID-19. The CDR3 nucleotides are TGTGCCATCAATGACAGGGGGACTAATGAAAAACTGTTTTTT. As protein: CAINDRGTNEKLFF.